The 2 T cell receptor beta chains presented below share a single source sample, sequenced in a study of CD8 T cells in ankylosing spondylitis. Study-wide results and caveats: One TCR beta motif, made up of eight or nine highly homologous variants, appeared characteristic of ankylosing spondylitis blood.

TCRdb redid the calling of the 5' RACE reads with MiXCR, one entry per CDR3 protein. In the table there are roughly 440,000 distinct CDR3 sequences, about a sixth of which are singletons. Antigens of these TCRs are unknown. The sequenced material came from blood, either unsorted or a sorted T cell fraction (not recorded which). These receptors all stem from a male donor with ankylosing spondylitis.

The gene calls are TRBV24-1 and TRBJ2-1, with D hard to call. Germline CDR1 and CDR2: KGHDR and SFDVKD. CDR3 size: 13 residues. Trimming left V 6 bases short and J 6 bases short, with 11 bases between. CDR3 bases: TGTGCCACCAGTCCGGGCCCTCGCAATGAGCAGTTCTTC. Residues: CATSPGPRNEQFF.

CDR3 nucleotide sequence: TGCAGTGCTTCTTCCGGGACTAGCGGGAGGGCCTCGGAGACCCAGTACTTC. Translation gives CSASSGTSGRASETQYF. The chain recombines TRBV20-1 with TRBJ2-5; 16 nucleotides line up with TRBD2. V shed 5 bases, J shed 5 bases, and the junction held 11 bases outside the gene matches. The germline CDR1 and CDR2 sequences are DFQATT and SNEGSKA (reference sequence). CDR3 size: 17 residues.